This TCR beta chain came from a study of PD-L1 blockade in urothelial cancer. Study-level information: Patients arrived having already received 0 to 3 prior chemotherapy regimens.

TCRdb's table, derived via immunoSEQ multiplex PCR, lists solely in-frame clones and lacks some. The sample has fewer than 50,000 clones; 79% are singletons. V lost 0 bases and J 6 bases, leaving 14 bases between the germline ends. The CDR3 sequence is 15 residues long. Germline CDR1 is SGHRS and CDR2 is YFSETQ. Time point in this sample: pretreatment peripheral blood. Patients each gave 1 to 8 samples, pretreatment and on-treatment. This chain joins TRBV5-1 and TRBJ2-3; D possibly corresponds to TRBD2 (6 bases). This specimen was PBMCs, taken around atezolizumab (anti-PD-L1) treatment. This sequence was found in a man between 65 and 85 years old with urothelial cancer. The CDR3 DNA reads TGCGCCAGCAGCTTGGACCGGGCGGGGATGGATACGCAGTATTTT. It yields the protein CASSLDRAGMDTQYF. Variable domain in full (rest from reference TRBV5-1 and TRBJ2-3): KAGVTQTPRYLIKTRGQQVTLSCSPISGHRSVSWYQQTPGQGLQFLFEYFSETQRNKGNFPGRFSGRQFSNSRSEMNVSTLELGDSALYLCASSLDRAGMDTQYFGPGTRLTVL.